What follows are 28 T cell receptor beta chains derived from one specimen sequenced in a study of blood T cells in healthy people across ages. Then a second PCR, running roughly 6 to 12 cycles, was carried out with a sample-barcoded 5' primer and a J-beta primer mix. TCRdb called the 5' RACE reads again in MiXCR, with one record for every CDR3 protein. The profile shows approximately 350,000 distinct CDR3 sequences, about half of them singletons. Source material: blood. These receptor sequences come from a man between 60 and 70 years old in good health.

V is TRBV14 and J is TRBJ2-7, with 10 bases identical to TRBD2. From germline, CDR1 is SGHDN and CDR2 FVKESK. Germline trimming cut 6 bases from V and 7 bases from J; bases unmatched to any gene: 9. CDR3 length: 14 residues. This chain's CDR3 is CASRPSGRGSEQYF. CDR3 sequence (DNA): TGTGCCAGCAGGCCTAGCGGGAGAGGGAGTGAGCAGTACTTC.

The table lists this clonotype with a count of one. This chain links TRBV12-3 or TRBV12-4 with TRBJ2-5; 10 nucleotides line up with TRBD2. The tail of the sequence fits TRBJ2-7 better, so the J call may be wrong. This CDR3 has 14 amino acids. The CDR3 region has the DNA TGTGCCAGCAACCTACTAGCGGGATTTGTCGAGCAGTACTTC. Translating gives CASNLLAGFVEQYF.

This rearrangement joins TRBV6-7 to TRBJ2-7, with 7 positions matching TRBD1. TRBV6-7 is an ORF; its function is uncertain. CDR3 length: 16 amino acids. V dropped 6 bases and J dropped 7; count of bases not matched to a gene: 18. The CDR3 protein is CASSPLGQATYNEQYF. In DNA, the CDR3 is TGTGCCAGCAGCCCCCTCGGACAGGCTACCTACAATGAGCAGTACTTC.

The sample holds a few counts of this clonotype. The chain couples TRBV4-2 to TRBJ1-1; no clear D. There are 14 residues in the CDR3. Germline V CDR1 and CDR2: LGHNA, YNFKEQ. V lost 5 bases, J lost 7 bases, and 17 bases lay in between. The CDR3, as DNA: TGTGCCAGCAGCTCCCGGACCGCGCCCTTTGAAGCTTTCTTT. It is translated as CASSSRTAPFEAFF.

A few counts support this clonotype. The chain employs TRBV7-2 and TRBJ2-5, with 10 bases identical to TRBD2. Looked up from germline, CDR1 is SGHTA and CDR2 is FQGNSA. The J segment lost 5 bases and the V segment lost 5 bases, leaving 8 bases of the junction unmatched. CDR3 length: 15 amino acids. The CDR3 region is CASSLSSGRVETQYF. DNA for the CDR3: TGTGCCAGCAGCCTTAGCAGCGGGAGGGTGGAGACCCAGTACTTC.

The chain links TRBV6-6 to TRBJ1-2, with a tentative D call TRBD1 (5 bases). V was trimmed by 2 bases and J by 2 bases, leaving 15 bases between them. The V gene's germline CDR1 is MNHNY and CDR2 SVGAGI (reference sequence). The CDR3 is 16 residues long. The CDR3 sequence: CASSYVSGSGNYGYTF. CDR3 DNA sequence: TGTGCCAGCAGTTACGTGTCAGGGAGTGGGAACTATGGCTACACCTTC.

The chain uses TRBV12-3 or TRBV12-4 and TRBJ2-5, with 9 bases identical to TRBD1. The length of the CDR3 is 15 residues. V lost 5 bases to trimming and J lost 5 bases; unmatched junction nucleotides: 9. As DNA, the CDR3 is TGTGCCAGCAGTCCCACAGGGGGCGTTGGGGAGACCCAGTACTTC. Translation: CASSPTGGVGETQYF.

This chain joins TRBV6-5 and TRBJ2-1; D is ambiguous. V was clipped by 0 bases and J by 9 bases, with 6 bases between them. This CDR3 has 12 residues. Germline V gene sequence: CDR1 MNHEY, CDR2 SVGAGI. CDR3 region: CASSYSFSEQFF. The DNA for the CDR3 is TGTGCCAGCAGTTACTCGTTCAGTGAGCAGTTCTTC.

The V gene is TRBV27, the J gene TRBJ2-1; D is ambiguous. The end of the DNA aligns better with TRBJ2-7, so the J call may be wrong. Germline CDR1 MNHEY, CDR2 SMNVEV (reference sequence). The CDR3 spans 14 residues. The CDR3 sequence: CASSPRSWVDEQYF. For the CDR3, the DNA is TGTGCCAGCAGTCCCCGGTCGTGGGTCGATGAGCAGTACTTC.

V usage is TRBV19 and J usage is TRBJ2-6; 12 positions agree with TRBD1. Germline lookup yields CDR1 LNHDA and CDR2 SQIVND (reference sequence). This CDR3 spans 16 amino acids. The ends lost 9 bases at V and 1 base at J; junction bases unmatched: 4. CDR3 residues: CASSGQGASGANVLTF. The DNA of the CDR3 is TGTGCCAGCTCGGGACAGGGGGCTTCTGGGGCCAACGTCCTGACTTTC.

This clonotype was recorded at least ten times. The chain recombines TRBV7-8 with TRBJ2-7; TRBD1 might be the D (6 bases). CDR3 length: 12 amino acids. V lost 6 bases and J 5 bases, leaving 11 bases between the germline ends. Germline V gene sequence: CDR1 SGHVS, CDR2 FQNEAQ. CDR3 protein: CASSSEGDEQYF. The CDR3, as DNA: TGTGCCAGCAGTTCCGAGGGGGACGAGCAGTACTTC.

The gene calls are TRBV9 and TRBJ2-5; a weak D match, TRBD2 (6 bases). The J call may be faulty, since TRBJ2-7 better matches the DNA end. There are 16 residues in the CDR3. Germline assignment: CDR1 SGDLS and CDR2 YYNGEE. The CDR3 DNA reads as TGTGCCAGCAGCCCACAGAGAGGGACTGGAACCTACGAGCAGTACTTC. The encoded protein is CASSPQRGTGTYEQYF.

The gene calls are TRBV20-1 and TRBJ2-3, with D tentatively TRBD1 (6 bases). Per germline, CDR1 DFQATT and CDR2 SNEGSKA (reference sequence). The V end lost 3 bases, the J end lost 2 bases, and 12 bases lay between the germline ends. This CDR3 has 14 residues. DNA for the CDR3: TGCAGTGCTAGGGGGGCTATTTACACAGATACGCAGTATTTT. The encoded protein is CSARGAIYTDTQYF.

This clonotype was picked up a small number of times. This sequence joins TRBV7-2 and TRBJ2-1; D gene uncertain. There are 14 residues in the CDR3. Germline V gene sequence: CDR1 SGHTA, CDR2 FQGNSA. Trimming took off 4 bases at V and 9 bases at J, with 16 bases between the two ends. CDR3 coding DNA: TGTGCCAGCAGCTACAGCTCTTCTCTGCCTGAGCAGTTCTTC. Translation: CASSYSSSLPEQFF.

This clonotype was seen only a few times. The chain uses TRBV5-1 and TRBJ2-7; no firm D call. Germline V lookup: CDR1 SGHRS, CDR2 YFSETQ. V was trimmed by 6 bases and J by 2 bases, leaving 15 bases between them. This CDR3 spans 14 amino acids. CDR3: CASMNIRMPYEQYF. The CDR3 nucleotides read TGCGCCAGCATGAATATCCGGATGCCCTACGAGCAGTACTTC.

The rearrangement links TRBV15 to TRBJ1-2; D is uncertain. Germline CDR1 reads LNHNV; CDR2 reads YYDKDF (reference sequence). V was cut by 5 bases and J by 4 bases, with 17 bases left in between. The length of the CDR3 is 15 residues. The CDR3 protein is CATSGTATPGYGYTF. The CDR3 nucleotides read TGTGCCACCAGCGGAACGGCGACTCCGGGCTATGGCTACACCTTC.

This chain connects TRBV29-1 to TRBJ1-2, with D uncertain. V shed 1 base and J shed 1 base, with 4 bases lying between them. Per germline, CDR1 SQVTM and CDR2 ANQGSEA. The CDR3 has 12 residues. DNA of the CDR3: TGCAGCGTTGAAGCCAGTAACTATGGCTACACCTTC. Its protein is CSVEASNYGYTF.

The CDR3 coding sequence is TGTGCCAGCAGAGAACGACAGGGGTTTAATCAGCCCCAGCATTTT. Protein: CASRERQGFNQPQHF. J is TRBJ1-5 and V is TRBV6-1, with 8 bases lining up with TRBD1. This CDR3 contains 15 residues. Germline values: CDR1 MNHNS, CDR2 SASEGT. V dropped 6 bases and J dropped 4; count of bases not matched to a gene: 8.

This chain connects TRBV5-6 to TRBJ2-7; 11 nucleotides align to TRBD2. The CDR3 has 18 amino acids. The germline V gene has CDR1 SGHDT and CDR2 YYEEEE. Trimming took 2 bases from V and 4 from J; bases not matched to a gene: 14. CDR3: CASSLLTSGGLRGYEQYF. CDR3 nucleotides: TGTGCCAGCAGCTTACTCACTAGCGGGGGTCTACGGGGTTACGAGCAGTACTTC. The full variable domain, rest sourced from reference TRBV5-6 and TRBJ2-7, is DAGVTQSPTHLIKTRGQQVTLRCSPKSGHDTVSWYQQALGQGPQFIFQYYEEEERQRGNFPDRFSGHQFPNYSSELNVNALLLGDSALYLCASSLLTSGGLRGYEQYFGPGTRLTVT.

This clonotype was seen a single time. The chain recombines TRBV29-1 with TRBJ1-2, with D unresolved. The CDR3 is 11 amino acids. Trimming left V 6 bases short and J 2 bases short, with 7 bases between. In germline, CDR1 is SQVTM, CDR2 ANQGSEA. The CDR3 DNA reads as TGCAGCGTCGACAAAAACTATGGCTACACCTTC. Protein product: CSVDKNYGYTF.

The chain uses TRBV11-1 and TRBJ2-1, with 10 bases matching TRBD2. The junction had 2 bases not matched to a gene; V was cut back by 7 bases and J by 2 bases. This CDR3 has 14 residues. Germline CDR1 and CDR2: SGHAT and FQDESV (reference sequence). The CDR3 bases are TGTGCCAGCACCAGCGGGGGGGCCTACAATGAGCAGTTCTTC. This sequence encodes CASTSGGAYNEQFF.

The chain joins TRBV30 to TRBJ1-2, with TRBD1 as a possible D gene (5 bases). The CDR3 contains 11 residues. Germline V gives CDR1 GTSNPN, CDR2 SVGIG (reference sequence). V dropped 8 bases and J dropped 6 bases, with 13 bases sitting between them. The CDR3 DNA is TGTGCCCACAGGCCCCTAGATGGCTACACCTTC. It translates to CAHRPLDGYTF.

The gene calls are TRBV12-3 or TRBV12-4 and TRBJ2-3; no definite D call. The CDR3 covers 12 residues. V was shortened by 7 bases and J by 6 bases, with 11 bases between the two germline ends. This CDR3 reads CASNGPTDTQYF. The CDR3 coding sequence is TGTGCCAGCAACGGACCCACGGATACGCAGTATTTT.

Ten or more counts support this clonotype. V usage is TRBV5-1 and J usage is TRBJ1-2; a possible D gene is TRBD1 (5 bases). Trimming took 2 bases from V and 7 from J, leaving 15 bases between them. The CDR3 length is 14 residues. Germline loops: CDR1 SGHRS, CDR2 YFSETQ. In nucleotides, the CDR3 is TGCGCCAGCAGCTTTGACTCCGGGGCCCGTGGCTACACCTTC. Translation gives CASSFDSGARGYTF.

V and J are TRBV7-8 and TRBJ2-3; D might be TRBD1 or TRBD2, each matching 7 bases. The CDR3 consists of 16 residues. The V and J ends lost 4 bases and 0 bases respectively, with 14 bases between them. Germline lookup yields CDR1 SGHVS and CDR2 FQNEAQ. The CDR3 nucleotides read TGTGCCAGCAGCTCGGGGGGACAGTCTAGCACAGATACGCAGTATTTT. Encoded protein: CASSSGGQSSTDTQYF.

This chain links TRBV2 with TRBJ2-5; D may match TRBD1 or TRBD2 (5 bases each). This CDR3 is built from 12 residues. Germline loops: CDR1 SNHLY, CDR2 FYNNEI. Trimming stripped 6 bases from V and 11 bases from J, with 16 bases between. CDR3 in amino acids: CASRTGTLVQYF. The CDR3 nucleotides are TGTGCCAGCAGGACCGGGACCTTAGTGCAGTACTTC.

This chain connects TRBV27 to TRBJ2-7; weak D call: TRBD2 (5 bases). Germline V gives CDR1 MNHEY, CDR2 SMNVEV (reference sequence). V lost 6 bases to trimming and J lost 7 bases, with 16 bases between them. The length of the CDR3 is 13 residues. CDR3 sequence (DNA): TGTGCCAGCAGCCGCACACGTACGGGGGAGCAGTACTTC. It translates to CASSRTRTGEQYF.

This clonotype has only a few counts. This chain connects TRBV29-1 to TRBJ2-1, with TRBD2 matching 8 bases. J gave up 5 bases and V 6 bases, and 21 bases lay outside the gene matches. Germline loops: CDR1 SQVTM, CDR2 ANQGSEA. CDR3 length equals 18 residues. Here the CDR3 DNA reads TGCAGCGTGTCCCCCTGGGCGGGGGGCGGCCTAAGTAACAATGAGCAGTTCTTC. This encodes CSVSPWAGGGLSNNEQFF.